The 27 T cell receptor beta chains below come from one sample, sequenced in a study of blood T cell repertoires in COVID-19. Data came from immunoSEQ multiplex PCR; TCRdb stores just in-frame clones and leaves some out. Of 250,000 to 300,000 clones listed, approximately 91% are singletons. The sequenced material came from PBMCs or T cells enriched from blood (not recorded which). These receptors were taken from a middle-aged woman with acute COVID-19.

V gene TRBV5-1 combines with J gene TRBJ2-7; D possibly corresponds to TRBD1 (5 bases). This CDR3 region has 14 residues. Trimming removed 4 bases at V and 2 bases at J, with 13 bases between. In germline, CDR1 is SGHRS, CDR2 YFSETQ. CDR3 nucleotides: TGCGCCAGCAGCCTTTTCTCAGGGACCTACGAGCAGTACTTC. Encoded protein: CASSLFSGTYEQYF.

A few counts support this clone. The V gene is TRBV27, the J gene TRBJ1-2, with TRBD1 as a possible D gene (5 bases). Germline V gene lookup returns CDR1 MNHEY and CDR2 SMNVEV (reference sequence). V was clipped by 0 bases and J by 6 bases, with 17 bases between them. The CDR3 is made up of 16 amino acids. The CDR3: CASSLSRIPGRNGYTF. The CDR3 DNA is TGTGCCAGCAGTTTATCGAGAATTCCAGGGAGGAATGGCTACACCTTC.

This clone was recorded many times. The CDR3 reads CASSQGRAGSYNEQFF. The CDR3 DNA sequence: TGCGCCAGCAGCCAAGGAAGGGCGGGCTCCTACAATGAGCAGTTCTTC. The rearrangement links TRBV4-1 to TRBJ2-1, with D possibly TRBD2 on 5 matching bases. Germline-derived CDR1 and CDR2 are MGHRA and YSYEKL. Trimming pared 1 base from V and 0 bases from J, leaving 10 bases between. CDR3 length: 16 residues.

Written as DNA, the CDR3 is TGTGCCAGCACCTTAGCGGGGGTCTACAATGAGCAGTTCTTC. Its translation: CASTLAGVYNEQFF. V is TRBV28 and J is TRBJ2-1; 9 bases are a match to TRBD2. This CDR3 contains 14 residues. V lost 7 bases, J lost 3 bases, and 4 bases stayed unmatched. Germline CDR1 is MDHEN and CDR2 is SYDVKM.

For the CDR3, the DNA is TGTGCCGCCAAGGCGACAGGGGGCACCGGGGAGCTGTTTTTT. Translated: CAAKATGGTGELFF. The rearrangement joins TRBV10-3 to TRBJ2-2; the match to TRBD1 covers 9 bases. V dropped 11 bases and J dropped 4; count of bases not matched to a gene: 8. The CDR3 has 14 residues. Germline assignment: CDR1 ENHRY and CDR2 SYGVKD.

The chain has TRBV15 and TRBJ2-4; tentative D call: TRBD2 (6 bases). Germline V gene lookup returns CDR1 LNHNV and CDR2 YYDKDF (reference sequence). The V and J ends lost 8 bases and 6 bases respectively, with 14 bases between them. CDR3 length: 13 amino acids. Here the CDR3 DNA reads TGTGCCACCTTCGGGACTCCGTTAAACATTCAGTACTTC. It is translated as CATFGTPLNIQYF.

This clone appeared once. The chain combines TRBV15 with TRBJ1-2, with 8 bases aligning to TRBD1. This CDR3 is built from 16 residues. The germline V gene encodes CDR1 LNHNV and CDR2 YYDKDF (reference sequence). V lost 3 bases to trimming and J lost 1 base; unmatched junction nucleotides: 7. CDR3 residues: CATSRGPGQDNYGYTF. The CDR3 DNA is TGTGCCACCAGCAGGGGCCCGGGACAGGATAACTATGGCTACACCTTC.

The chain has TRBV24-1 and TRBJ2-7; perhaps TRBD2 as D (5 bases). V dropped 2 bases and J dropped 2 bases, with 12 bases sitting between them. The CDR3 length is 15 residues. Germline CDR1 reads KGHDR; CDR2 reads SFDVKD. The CDR3 sequence: CATSDSSSIPYEQYF. The CDR3, as DNA: TGTGCCACCAGTGATTCTAGCTCCATTCCCTACGAGCAGTACTTC.

The genes are TRBV6-6 and TRBJ1-6, with 8 bases lining up with TRBD1. This CDR3 is 14 amino acids long. Germline V gives CDR1 MNHNY, CDR2 SVGAGI (reference sequence). V shed 6 bases, J shed 7 bases, and the junction held 5 bases outside the gene matches. The CDR3 DNA is TGTGCCAGCAGAACGGGACAGGACAATTCACCCCTCCACTTT. Its translation is CASRTGQDNSPLHF.

The rearrangement uses TRBV7-9 and TRBJ1-2, with TRBD1 identical over 9 bases. CDR1 is SEHNR, CDR2 FQNEAQ, per germline (reference sequence). The V and J ends lost 1 base and 0 bases, in that order; junction bases with no gene match: 6. The CDR3 loop spans 17 amino acids. The CDR3 here is CASSLGDRVLANYGYTF. Written as DNA, the CDR3 is TGTGCCAGCAGCTTAGGGGACAGGGTGCTAGCTAACTATGGCTACACCTTC.

CDR3 coding DNA: TGTGCCAGCAGCTTAGGTCGGGGGACTAGCCGGAGTTATGAGCAGTTCTTC. It yields the protein CASSLGRGTSRSYEQFF. This chain links TRBV7-8 with TRBJ2-1; 9 bases agree with TRBD2. The germline V gene encodes CDR1 SGHVS and CDR2 FQNEAQ. The CDR3 is made up of 17 amino acids. With 1 base clipped from V and 8 bases from J, the junction kept 12 bases outside the gene matches.

The count of this clone is one. The chain uses TRBV2 and TRBJ2-7; 9 bases are shared with TRBD2. The CDR3 totals 15 residues. Trimming took 8 bases from V and 2 from J; bases not matched to a gene: 10. Germline CDR1 is SNHLY and CDR2 is FYNNEI. CDR3 residues: CASRLRLAGPYEQYF. The DNA of the CDR3 is TGTGCCAGCCGATTACGGCTAGCGGGGCCCTACGAGCAGTACTTC.

V is TRBV27 and J is TRBJ1-4; weak D call: TRBD1 (6 bases). The CDR3 sequence is 16 residues long. Trimming took off 4 bases at V and 5 bases at J, with 17 bases between the two ends. In germline, CDR1 is MNHEY, CDR2 SMNVEV (reference sequence). The CDR3 DNA follows: TGTGCCAGCAGTTCTGGCCCGGGGAGGGGGAATGAAAAACTGTTTTTT. Protein: CASSSGPGRGNEKLFF. Based on the CDR3 plus reference TRBV27 and TRBJ1-4, the full variable domain is EAQVTQNPRYLITVTGKKLTVTCSQNMNHEYMSWYRQDPGLGLRQIYYSMNVEVTDKGDVPEGYKVSRKEKRNFPLILESPSPNQTSLYFCASSSGPGRGNEKLFFGSGTQLSVL.

The rearrangement links TRBV11-3 to TRBJ1-1; tentatively, D is TRBD1 (5 bases). The CDR3 runs 16 residues. V was clipped by 5 bases and J by 4 bases, with 20 bases between them. The germline V gene encodes CDR1 SGHNT and CDR2 YENEEA. Here the CDR3 reads CASSRGLGRGVTEAFF. CDR3 nucleotide sequence: TGTGCCAGCAGCCGGGGATTAGGTCGGGGGGTCACTGAAGCTTTCTTT.

The rearrangement links TRBV7-9 to TRBJ1-2, with 12 positions matching TRBD1. CDR3 length: 13 amino acids. In germline, CDR1 is SEHNR, CDR2 FQNEAQ (reference sequence). The J segment lost 8 bases and the V segment lost 5 bases, leaving 3 bases of the junction unmatched. The CDR3 loop reads CASSAGTGGGYTF. Written as DNA, the CDR3 is TGTGCCAGCAGCGCAGGGACAGGGGGCGGCTACACCTTC. Based on the CDR3 plus reference TRBV7-9 and TRBJ1-2, the full variable domain is DTGVSQNPRHKITKRGQNVTFRCDPISEHNRLYWYRQTLGQGPEFLTYFQNEAQLEKSRLLSDRFSAERPKGSFSTLEIQRTEQGDSAMYLCASSAGTGGGYTFGSGTRLTVV.

V gene TRBV10-1 combines with J gene TRBJ1-5, with D possibly matching TRBD1 (6 bases). The CDR3 is 17 amino acids. The V end was cut by 6 bases, the J end by 0 bases, with 18 bases between. Germline CDR1 is WNHNN and CDR2 is SYGVQD (reference sequence). This chain's CDR3 is CASRKTGRSYSNQPQHF. CDR3 nucleotide sequence: TGCGCCAGCAGGAAGACAGGAAGGTCTTATAGCAATCAGCCCCAGCATTTT.

The rearrangement uses TRBV13 and TRBJ2-1, with 8 bases aligning to TRBD2. Germline V gene data show CDR1 as PRHDT and CDR2 as FYEKMQ (reference sequence). Trimming at V came to 1 base and at J to 2 bases, leaving 7 bases not matched to a gene. The length of the CDR3 is 17 residues. CDR3 coding DNA: TGTGCCAGCAGCTTAGATAACGGACTAGCAGCCTACAATGAGCAGTTCTTC. It yields the protein CASSLDNGLAAYNEQFF.

The V and J genes are TRBV5-1 and TRBJ2-7, with 8 bases aligning to TRBD1. Germline lookup yields CDR1 SGHRS and CDR2 YFSETQ. The CDR3 extends over 14 amino acids. J gave up 5 bases and V 4 bases, and 8 bases lay outside the gene matches. The CDR3: CASSRTGGDDEQYF. The CDR3 nucleotides read TGCGCCAGCAGCCGTACAGGGGGAGACGACGAGCAGTACTTC.

The genes are TRBV19 and TRBJ1-2, with D uncertain. The CDR3 has 15 residues. V gave up 6 bases and J gave up 0 bases, with 14 bases separating them. Germline CDR1 is LNHDA and CDR2 is SQIVND (reference sequence). The CDR3 DNA is TGTGCCAGTAGGACTCCGCGCGGATCTAACTATGGCTACACCTTC. It yields the protein CASRTPRGSNYGYTF.

The chain joins TRBV7-9 to TRBJ1-2, with a tentative D call TRBD1 (5 bases). Germline CDR1 and CDR2: SEHNR and FQNEAQ (reference sequence). The length of the CDR3 is 12 residues. V lost 1 base and J 14 bases, leaving 14 bases between the germline ends. The CDR3 sequence is CASSLEQGKGTF. The CDR3 nucleotides read TGTGCCAGCAGCTTAGAGCAGGGCAAGGGGACCTTC.

This clone was seen just once. V gene TRBV3-1 (or the pseudogene TRBV3-2) combines with J gene TRBJ2-3, with D perhaps matching TRBD2 (6 bases). The ends were cut back, 1 base at V and 1 base at J, with 15 bases in the middle. The length of the CDR3 is 17 residues. In germline, CDR1 is LGHDT, CDR2 YNNKEL (reference sequence). The CDR3: CASSQAFGGLRTDTQYF. CDR3 nucleotide sequence: TGTGCCAGCAGCCAAGCGTTCGGGGGTTTGCGCACAGATACGCAGTATTTT.

The chain is built from TRBV18 and TRBJ2-2, with D possibly matching TRBD1 (5 bases). Per the germline V gene, CDR1 is KGHSH and CDR2 is LQKENI. Trimming removed 1 base at V and 5 bases at J, with 17 bases between. The CDR3 has 17 amino acids. Here the CDR3 DNA reads TGTGCCAGCTCACCACAAGGGGCTGGCATTGGAACCGGGGAGCTGTTTTTT. Its translation: CASSPQGAGIGTGELFF.

The chain has TRBV30 and TRBJ1-3; perhaps TRBD1 as D (6 bases). CDR1 is GTSNPN and CDR2 is SVGIG in the germline V gene (reference sequence). The CDR3 has 12 amino acids. V gave up 1 base and J gave up 9 bases, with 10 bases separating them. In nucleotides, the CDR3 is TGTGCCTGGAGTGCAGGGGTTCGCACCATATATTTT. Translation gives CAWSAGVRTIYF.

This clone is a singleton in its sample. V is TRBV5-4 and J is TRBJ2-2, with 8 bases fitting TRBD2. With V trimmed by 9 bases and J by 7 bases, 14 bases remained unmatched. The germline V gene has CDR1 SGHNT and CDR2 YYREEE (reference sequence). CDR3 size: 15 residues. The CDR3, as DNA: TGTGCCACCGAGCAGATAGGGCGGGAGGACGGGGAGCTGTTTTTT. Translation: CATEQIGREDGELFF. The whole variable domain, remainder taken from reference TRBV5-4 and TRBJ2-2, is ETGVTQSPTHLIKTRGQQVTLRCSSQSGHNTVSWYQQALGQGPQFIFQYYREEENGRGNFPPRFSGLQFPNYSSELNVNALELDDSALYLCATEQIGREDGELFFGEGSRLTVL.

This chain uses TRBV28 with TRBJ1-6; 12 bases are a match to TRBD1. After removal of 3 bases from V and 8 bases from J, the junction contained 14 bases not matched to a gene. CDR1 and CDR2 (germline): MDHEN, SYDVKM. The CDR3 contains 19 residues. For the CDR3, the DNA is TGTGCCAGCAGTTTTTTCTTAGCCGGGACAGGGGGCAGGGATTCACCCCTCCACTTT. It encodes CASSFFLAGTGGRDSPLHF.

The rearrangement uses TRBV2 and TRBJ2-5; the D is unclear. This CDR3 has 12 amino acids. The V gene's germline CDR1 is SNHLY and CDR2 FYNNEI. The V and J ends lost 2 bases and 3 bases respectively, with 4 bases between them. The CDR3 DNA follows: TGTGCCAGCAGTGAATCGGAAGAGACCCAGTACTTC. Translated: CASSESEETQYF.

The chain recombines TRBV5-1 with TRBJ1-1; D gene ambiguous. The CDR3 is 17 residues long. V lost 4 bases to trimming and J lost 0 bases, with 19 bases between them. Per the germline V gene, CDR1 is SGHRS and CDR2 is YFSETQ. The CDR3 sequence is CASSPTNYSGLNTEAFF. DNA of the CDR3: TGCGCCAGCAGCCCAACCAATTACAGCGGACTGAACACTGAAGCTTTCTTT. Combining the CDR3 with reference TRBV5-1 and TRBJ1-1 gives the whole variable domain KAGVTQTPRYLIKTRGQQVTLSCSPISGHRSVSWYQQTPGQGLQFLFEYFSETQRNKGNFPGRFSGRQFSNSRSEMNVSTLELGDSALYLCASSPTNYSGLNTEAFFGQGTRLTVV.